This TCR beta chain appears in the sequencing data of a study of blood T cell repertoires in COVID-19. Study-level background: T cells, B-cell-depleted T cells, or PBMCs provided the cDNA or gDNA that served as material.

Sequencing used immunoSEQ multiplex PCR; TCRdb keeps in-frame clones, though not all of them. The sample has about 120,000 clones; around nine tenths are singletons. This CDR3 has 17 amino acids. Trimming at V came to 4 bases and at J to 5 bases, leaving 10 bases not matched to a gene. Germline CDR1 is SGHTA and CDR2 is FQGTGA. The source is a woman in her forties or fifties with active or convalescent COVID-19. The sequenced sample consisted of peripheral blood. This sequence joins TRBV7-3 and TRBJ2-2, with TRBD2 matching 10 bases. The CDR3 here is CASSSHLAGDWTGELFF. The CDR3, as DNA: TGTGCCAGCAGCTCACACCTAGCGGGAGATTGGACCGGGGAGCTGTTTTTT.